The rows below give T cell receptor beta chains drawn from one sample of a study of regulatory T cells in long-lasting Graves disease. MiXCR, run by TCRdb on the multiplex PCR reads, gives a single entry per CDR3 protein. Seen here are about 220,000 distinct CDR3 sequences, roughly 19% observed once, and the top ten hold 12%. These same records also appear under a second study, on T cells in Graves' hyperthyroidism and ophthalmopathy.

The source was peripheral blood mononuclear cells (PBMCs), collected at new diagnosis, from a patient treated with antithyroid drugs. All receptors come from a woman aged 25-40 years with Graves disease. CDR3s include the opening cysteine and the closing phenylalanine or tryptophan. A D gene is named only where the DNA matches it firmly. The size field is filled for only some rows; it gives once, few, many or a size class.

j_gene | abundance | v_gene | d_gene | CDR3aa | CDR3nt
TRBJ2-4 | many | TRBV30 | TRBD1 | CAWETGFKNIQYF | TGTGCCTGGGAGACAGGGTTCAAAAACATTCAGTACTTC
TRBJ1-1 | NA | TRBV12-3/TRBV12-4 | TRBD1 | CASTGTGRTEAFF | TGTGCCAGCACCGGGACAGGGAGGACTGAAGCTTTCTTT
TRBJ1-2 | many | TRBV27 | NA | CASRLQMGSGYTF | TGTGCCAGCAGATTACAGATGGGGTCCGGCTACACCTTC
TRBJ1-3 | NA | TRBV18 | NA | CASSPFRGSWRNTIYF | TGTGCCAGCTCACCTTTTCGGGGGTCGTGGCGGAACACCATATATTTT
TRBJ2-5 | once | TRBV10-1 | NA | CAISESGEETQYF | TGTGCCATCAGTGAGTCGGGAGAAGAGACCCAGTACTTC
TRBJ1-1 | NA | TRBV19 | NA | CASRPRDGDWSTEAFF | TGTGCCAGTAGGCCCCGGGACGGGGACTGGAGTACTGAAGCTTTCTTT
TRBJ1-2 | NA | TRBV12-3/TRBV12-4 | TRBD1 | CASRAAPGQGRDGYTF | TGTGCCAGCAGGGCGGCCCCGGGACAGGGGAGGGATGGCTACACCTTC
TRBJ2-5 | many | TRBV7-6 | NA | CASSLVRTLRETQYF | TGTGCCAGCAGCTTAGTCCGGACCCTTCGAGAGACCCAGTACTTC
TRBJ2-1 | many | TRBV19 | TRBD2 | CASRRGSGGSSYNEQFF | TGTGCCAGTAGACGGGGTAGCGGGGGTAGCTCCTACAATGAGCAGTTCTTC
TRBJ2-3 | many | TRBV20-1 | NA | CSALTGGTDTQYF | TGCAGTGCCCTTACGGGGGGCACAGATACGCAGTATTTT
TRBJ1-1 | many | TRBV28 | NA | CASSLGLQAFF | TGTGCCAGCAGCCTAGGTTTGCAAGCTTTCTTT
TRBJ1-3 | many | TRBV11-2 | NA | CASSLYGSGNTIYF | TGTGCCAGCAGCTTATACGGGTCTGGAAACACCATATATTTT
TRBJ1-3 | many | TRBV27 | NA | CASKEGEAGNTIYF | TGTGCCAGCAAGGAGGGGGAGGCTGGAAACACCATATATTTT
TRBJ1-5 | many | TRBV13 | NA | CASSSGLATNQPQHF | TGTGCCAGCAGCTCAGGGCTCGCTACTAATCAGCCCCAGCATTTT
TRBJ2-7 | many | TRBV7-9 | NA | CASSLEIRGYEQYF | TGTGCCAGCAGCTTAGAAATTCGGGGTTACGAGCAGTACTTC
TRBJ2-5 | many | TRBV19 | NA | CASSIRGVQETQYF | TGTGCCAGTAGTATTCGAGGGGTTCAAGAGACCCAGTACTTC
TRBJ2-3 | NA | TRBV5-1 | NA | CASSLWGSTDTQYF | TGCGCCAGCAGCTTATGGGGGAGCACAGATACGCAGTATTTT
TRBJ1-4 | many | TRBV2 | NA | CASNGNTNTRGNEKLFF | TGTGCCAGCAACGGGAACACAAATACCCGGGGCAATGAAAAACTGTTTTTT
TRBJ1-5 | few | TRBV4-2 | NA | CASSQDVVNQPQHF | TGTGCCAGCAGCCAAGATGTGGTTAATCAGCCCCAGCATTTT
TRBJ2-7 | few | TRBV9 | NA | CASSLTGAIKNEQYF | TGTGCCAGCAGCCTTACGGGGGCAATAAAGAACGAGCAGTACTTC
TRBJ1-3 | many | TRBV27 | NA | CASSLSGAGNTIYF | TGTGCCAGCAGTTTATCAGGGGCCGGAAACACCATATATTTT
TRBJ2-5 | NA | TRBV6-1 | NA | CASSPRKGEETQYF | TGTGCCAGCAGTCCCCGGAAGGGGGAAGAGACCCAGTACTTC
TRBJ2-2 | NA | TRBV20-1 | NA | CSARDGGRTGELFF | TGCAGTGCTAGAGACGGCGGGCGCACCGGGGAGCTGTTTTTT
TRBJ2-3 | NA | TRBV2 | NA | CASSVDQSTDTQYF | TGTGCCAGCAGTGTAGACCAAAGCACAGATACGCAGTATTTT
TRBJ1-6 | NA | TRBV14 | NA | CASSQWGPGSYSPLQF | NA
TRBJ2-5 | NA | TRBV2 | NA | CASSRLRMGQETQYF | TGTGCCAGCAGTAGACTTCGGATGGGACAAGAGACCCAGTACTTC
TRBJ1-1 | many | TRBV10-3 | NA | CAISESTKNTEAFF | TGTGCCATCAGTGAGTCAACCAAGAACACTGAAGCTTTCTTT
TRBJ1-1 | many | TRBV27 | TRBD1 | CASSLVTGGSNTEAFF | TGTGCCAGCAGTTTGGTGACAGGGGGCAGTAACACTGAAGCTTTCTTT
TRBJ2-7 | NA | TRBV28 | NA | CASSLTGRTYEQYF | TGTGCCAGCAGTTTAACCGGACGGACCTACGAGCAGTACTTC
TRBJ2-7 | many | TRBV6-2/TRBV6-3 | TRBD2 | CASRASGLSYEQYF | TGTGCCAGCAGGGCTAGCGGCCTCTCCTACGAGCAGTACTTC
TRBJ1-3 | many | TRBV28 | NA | CASSLRGISGNTIYF | TGTGCCAGCAGCCTAAGGGGGATCTCTGGAAACACCATATATTTT
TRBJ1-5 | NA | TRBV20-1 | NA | CSALPPTVYSNQPQHF | TGCAGTGCCCTGCCCCCGACAGTTTATAGCAATCAGCCCCAGCATTTT
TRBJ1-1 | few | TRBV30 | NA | CAWSRGGHGLNTEAFF | TGTGCCTGGAGTCGGGGGGGACACGGACTGAACACTGAAGCTTTCTTT
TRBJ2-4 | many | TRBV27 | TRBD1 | CASRMLQGSTNIQYF | TGTGCCAGCAGGATGCTACAGGGGTCGACAAACATTCAGTACTTC
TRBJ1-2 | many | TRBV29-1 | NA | CSVGGGAGNYGYTF | TGCAGCGTTGGGGGGGGTGCAGGGAACTATGGCTACACCTTC
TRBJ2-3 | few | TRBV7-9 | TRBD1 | CASSLAEGAADTQYF | TGTGCCAGCAGCTTAGCTGAGGGGGCCGCAGATACGCAGTATTTT
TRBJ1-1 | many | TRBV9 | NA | CASSVGGTNMNTEAFF | TGTGCCAGCAGCGTAGGAGGAACAAACATGAACACTGAAGCTTTCTTT
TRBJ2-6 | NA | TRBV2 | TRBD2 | CASLGLALLPGANVLTF | TGTGCCAGCCTGGGACTAGCTCTACTTCCTGGGGCCAACGTCCTGACTTTC
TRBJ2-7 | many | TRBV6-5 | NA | CASSSQRQAYEQYF | TGTGCCAGCAGTTCCCAGCGGCAAGCCTACGAGCAGTACTTC
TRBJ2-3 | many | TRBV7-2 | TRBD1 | CASSLTGWDTQYF | TGTGCCAGCAGCTTGACAGGGTGGGATACGCAGTATTTT
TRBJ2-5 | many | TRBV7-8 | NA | CASILRLGYQETQYF | TGTGCCAGCATCCTAAGGTTGGGGTACCAAGAGACCCAGTACTTC
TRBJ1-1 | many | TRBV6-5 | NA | CASSYSGWGQGGRNTEAFF | TGTGCCAGCAGTTACTCTGGGTGGGGCCAGGGTGGGCGCAACACTGAAGCTTTCTTT
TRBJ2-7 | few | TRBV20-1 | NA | CSASGEADEQYF | TGCAGTGCTAGTGGCGAGGCCGACGAGCAGTACTTC
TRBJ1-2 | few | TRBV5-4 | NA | CASSLAWGKGGYTF | TGTGCCAGCAGTCTGGCGTGGGGTAAGGGTGGCTACACCTTC
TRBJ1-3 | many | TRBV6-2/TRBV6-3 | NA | CASLDSGNTIYF | TGTGCCAGCCTCGACTCTGGAAACACCATATATTTT
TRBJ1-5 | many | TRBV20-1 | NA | CSALTGASNQPQHF | TGCAGTGCCCTCACCGGGGCGAGCAATCAGCCCCAGCATTTT
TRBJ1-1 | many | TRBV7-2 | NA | CASRRGRNTEAFF | TGTGCCAGCAGAAGAGGTCGGAACACTGAAGCTTTCTTT
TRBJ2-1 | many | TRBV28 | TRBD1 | CASIPGQGLGEQFF | TGTGCCAGCATCCCGGGACAGGGGCTGGGTGAGCAGTTCTTC
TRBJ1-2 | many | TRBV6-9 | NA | CASSSPPQGIYGYTF | TGTGCCAGCAGTTCCCCCCCGCAGGGAATCTATGGCTACACCTTC
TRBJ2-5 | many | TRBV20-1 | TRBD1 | CSGDRGLQETQYF | TGCAGTGGCGACAGGGGCCTTCAAGAGACCCAGTACTTC
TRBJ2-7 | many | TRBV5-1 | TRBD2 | CASSPLFLAGGSYEQYF | TGCGCCAGCAGCCCGCTTTTTCTAGCGGGAGGATCCTACGAGCAGTACTTC
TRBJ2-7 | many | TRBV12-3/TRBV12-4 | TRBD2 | CASSYGTSGFPQYF | TGTGCCAGCAGCTACGGGACTAGCGGCTTCCCCCAGTACTTC
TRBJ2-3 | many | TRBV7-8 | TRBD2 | CASSLGGTSGDTQYF | TGTGCCAGCAGCTTAGGGGGGACTAGCGGGGATACGCAGTATTTT
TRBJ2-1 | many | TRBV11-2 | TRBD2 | CASSSGLATYNEQFF | TGTGCCAGCAGCTCAGGACTAGCCACCTACAATGAGCAGTTCTTC
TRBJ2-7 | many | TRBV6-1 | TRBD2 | CASTGGGSPYEQYF | TGTGCCAGCACGGGGGGGGGATCTCCCTACGAGCAGTACTTC